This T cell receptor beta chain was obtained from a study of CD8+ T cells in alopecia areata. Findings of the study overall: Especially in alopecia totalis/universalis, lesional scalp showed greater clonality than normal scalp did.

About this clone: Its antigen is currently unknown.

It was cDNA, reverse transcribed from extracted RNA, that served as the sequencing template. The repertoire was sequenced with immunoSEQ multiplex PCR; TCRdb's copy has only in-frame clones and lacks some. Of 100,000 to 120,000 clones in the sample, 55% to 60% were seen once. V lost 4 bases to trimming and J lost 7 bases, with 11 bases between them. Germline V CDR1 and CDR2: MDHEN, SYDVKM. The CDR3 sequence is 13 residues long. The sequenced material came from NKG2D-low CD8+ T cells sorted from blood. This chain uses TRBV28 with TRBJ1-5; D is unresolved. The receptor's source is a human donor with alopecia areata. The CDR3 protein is CASSSVRGQPQHF. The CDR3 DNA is TGTGCCAGCAGTTCTGTACGGGGACAGCCCCAGCATTTT. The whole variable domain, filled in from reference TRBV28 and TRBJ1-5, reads DVKVTQSSRYLVKRTGEKVFLECVQDMDHENMFWYRQDPGLGLRLIYFSYDVKMKEKGDIPEGYSVSREKKERFSLILESASTNQTSMYLCASSSVRGQPQHFGDGTRLSIL.